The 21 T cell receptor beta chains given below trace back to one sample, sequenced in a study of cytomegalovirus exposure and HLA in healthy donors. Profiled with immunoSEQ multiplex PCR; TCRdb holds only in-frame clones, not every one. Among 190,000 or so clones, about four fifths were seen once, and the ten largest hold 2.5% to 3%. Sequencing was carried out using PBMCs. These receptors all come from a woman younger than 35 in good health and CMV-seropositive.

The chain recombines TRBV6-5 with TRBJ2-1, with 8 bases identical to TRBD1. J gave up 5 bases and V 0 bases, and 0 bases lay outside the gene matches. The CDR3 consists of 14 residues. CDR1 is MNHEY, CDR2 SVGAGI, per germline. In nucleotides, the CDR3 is TGTGCCAGCAGTTACTCGGGACAGGACAATGAGCAGTTCTTC. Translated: CASSYSGQDNEQFF.

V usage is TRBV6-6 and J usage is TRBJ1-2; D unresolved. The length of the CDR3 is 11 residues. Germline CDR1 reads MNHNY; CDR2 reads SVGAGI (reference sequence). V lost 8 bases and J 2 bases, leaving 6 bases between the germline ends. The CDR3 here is CASQVNYGYTF. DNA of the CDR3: TGTGCCAGCCAGGTGAACTATGGCTACACCTTC.

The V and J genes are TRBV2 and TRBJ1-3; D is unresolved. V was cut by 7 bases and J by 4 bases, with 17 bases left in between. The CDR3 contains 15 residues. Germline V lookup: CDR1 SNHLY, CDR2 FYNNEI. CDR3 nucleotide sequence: TGTGCCAGCAACGAGGGTCCGGGTACAGGAAACACCATATATTTT. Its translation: CASNEGPGTGNTIYF.

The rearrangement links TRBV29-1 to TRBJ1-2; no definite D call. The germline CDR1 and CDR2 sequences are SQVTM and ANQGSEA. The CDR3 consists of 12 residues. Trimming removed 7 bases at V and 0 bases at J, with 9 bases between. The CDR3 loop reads CSGAGSNYGYTF. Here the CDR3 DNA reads TGCAGCGGCGCTGGTTCTAACTATGGCTACACCTTC.

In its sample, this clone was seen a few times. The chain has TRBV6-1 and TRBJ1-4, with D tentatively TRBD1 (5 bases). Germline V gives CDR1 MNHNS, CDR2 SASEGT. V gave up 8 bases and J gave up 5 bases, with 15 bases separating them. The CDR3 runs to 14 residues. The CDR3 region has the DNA TGTGCCAGCCATACGGCGGGACTCAATGAAAAACTGTTTTTT. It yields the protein CASHTAGLNEKLFF.

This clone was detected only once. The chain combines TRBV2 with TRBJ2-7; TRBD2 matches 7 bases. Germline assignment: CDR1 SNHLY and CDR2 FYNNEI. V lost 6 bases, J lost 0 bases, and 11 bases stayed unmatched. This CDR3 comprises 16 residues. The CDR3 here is CASSPVLAATSYEQYF. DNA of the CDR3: TGTGCCAGCAGCCCCGTTCTAGCGGCCACCTCCTACGAGCAGTACTTC. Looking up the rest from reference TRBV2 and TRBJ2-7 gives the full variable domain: EPEVTQTPSHQVTQMGQEVILRCVPISNHLYFYWYRQILGQKVEFLVSFYNNEISEKSEIFDDQFSVERPDGSNFTLKIRSTKLEDSAMYFCASSPVLAATSYEQYFGPGTRLTVT.

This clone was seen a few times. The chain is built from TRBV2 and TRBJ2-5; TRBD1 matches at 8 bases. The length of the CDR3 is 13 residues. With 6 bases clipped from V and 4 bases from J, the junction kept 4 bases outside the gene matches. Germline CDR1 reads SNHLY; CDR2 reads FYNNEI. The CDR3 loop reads CASRITGGETQYF. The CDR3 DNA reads TGTGCCAGCAGGATTACAGGGGGAGAGACCCAGTACTTC.

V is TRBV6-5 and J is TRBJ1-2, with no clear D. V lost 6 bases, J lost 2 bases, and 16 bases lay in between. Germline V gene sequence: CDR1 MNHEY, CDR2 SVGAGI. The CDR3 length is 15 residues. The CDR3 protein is CASRSSEGANYGYTF. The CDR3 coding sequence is TGTGCCAGCAGATCCTCCGAGGGCGCCAACTATGGCTACACCTTC.

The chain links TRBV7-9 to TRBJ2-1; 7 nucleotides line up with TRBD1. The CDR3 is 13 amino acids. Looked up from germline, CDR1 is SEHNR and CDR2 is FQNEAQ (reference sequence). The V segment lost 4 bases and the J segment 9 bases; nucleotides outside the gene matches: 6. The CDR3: CASSSRDSREQFF. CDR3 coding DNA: TGTGCCAGCAGCTCCCGGGACAGCCGTGAGCAGTTCTTC.

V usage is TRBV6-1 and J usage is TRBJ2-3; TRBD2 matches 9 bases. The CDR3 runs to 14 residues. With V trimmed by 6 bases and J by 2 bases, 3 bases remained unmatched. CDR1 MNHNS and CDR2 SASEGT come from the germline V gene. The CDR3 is CASSLAGYTDTQYF. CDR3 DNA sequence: TGTGCCAGCAGCCTAGCGGGGTACACAGATACGCAGTATTTT.

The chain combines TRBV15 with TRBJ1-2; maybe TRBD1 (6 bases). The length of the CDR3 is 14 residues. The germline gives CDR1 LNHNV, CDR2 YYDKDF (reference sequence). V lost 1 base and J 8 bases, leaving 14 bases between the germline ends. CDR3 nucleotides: TGTGCCACCAGCAGAGTGGGGGCGCTGACCGGCTACACCTTC. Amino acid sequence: CATSRVGALTGYTF.

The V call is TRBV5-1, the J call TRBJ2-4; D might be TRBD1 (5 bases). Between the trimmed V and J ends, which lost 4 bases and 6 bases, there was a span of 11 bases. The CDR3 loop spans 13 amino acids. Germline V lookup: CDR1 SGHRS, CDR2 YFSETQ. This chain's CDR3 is CASSLTETNIQYF. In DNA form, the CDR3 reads TGCGCCAGCAGCCTGACAGAGACAAACATTCAGTACTTC.

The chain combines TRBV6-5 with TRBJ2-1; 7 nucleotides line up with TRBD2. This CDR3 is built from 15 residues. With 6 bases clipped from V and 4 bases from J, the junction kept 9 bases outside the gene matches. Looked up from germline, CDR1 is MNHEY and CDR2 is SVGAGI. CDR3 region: CASRPRLAGYNEQFF. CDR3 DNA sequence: TGTGCCAGCAGGCCTAGACTAGCTGGGTACAATGAGCAGTTCTTC.

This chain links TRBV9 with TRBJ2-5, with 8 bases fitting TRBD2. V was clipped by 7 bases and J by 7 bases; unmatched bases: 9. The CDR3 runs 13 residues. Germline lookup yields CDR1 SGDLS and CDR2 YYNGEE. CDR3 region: CASPQRGLWTQYF. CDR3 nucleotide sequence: TGTGCCAGCCCCCAGCGGGGGTTGTGGACCCAGTACTTC.

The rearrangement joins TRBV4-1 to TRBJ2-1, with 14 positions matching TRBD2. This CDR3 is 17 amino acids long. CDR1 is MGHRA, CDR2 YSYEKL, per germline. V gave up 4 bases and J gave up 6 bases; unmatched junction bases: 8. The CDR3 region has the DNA TGCGCCAGCAGCCTACGACTAGCGGGGGGGCAAGTCAATGAGCAGTTCTTC. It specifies CASSLRLAGGQVNEQFF.

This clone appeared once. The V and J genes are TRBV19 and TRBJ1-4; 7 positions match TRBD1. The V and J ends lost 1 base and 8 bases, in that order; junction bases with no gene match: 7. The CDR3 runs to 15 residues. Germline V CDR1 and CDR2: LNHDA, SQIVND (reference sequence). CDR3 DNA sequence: TGTGCCAGTAGTATAGGGGACAGCTTTCTCGAAAAACTGTTTTTT. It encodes CASSIGDSFLEKLFF.

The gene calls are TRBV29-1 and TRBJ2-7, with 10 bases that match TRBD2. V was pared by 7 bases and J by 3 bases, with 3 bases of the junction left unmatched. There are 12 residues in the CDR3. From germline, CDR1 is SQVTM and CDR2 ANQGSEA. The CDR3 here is CSGSGGVYEQYF. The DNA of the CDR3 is TGCAGCGGAAGCGGGGGGGTCTACGAGCAGTACTTC.

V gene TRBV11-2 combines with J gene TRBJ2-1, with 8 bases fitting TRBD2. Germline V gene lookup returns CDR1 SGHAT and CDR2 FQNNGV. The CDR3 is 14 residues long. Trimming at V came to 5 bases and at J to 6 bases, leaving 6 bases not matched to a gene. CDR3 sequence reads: CASSLGTSANEQFF. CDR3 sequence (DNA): TGTGCCAGCAGCCTCGGGACTAGTGCCAATGAGCAGTTCTTC. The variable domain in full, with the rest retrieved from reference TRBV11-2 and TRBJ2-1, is EAGVAQSPRYKIIEKRQSVAFWCNPISGHATLYWYQQILGQGPKLLIQFQNNGVVDDSQLPKDRFSAERLKGVDSTLKIQPAKLEDSAVYLCASSLGTSANEQFFGPGTRLTVL.

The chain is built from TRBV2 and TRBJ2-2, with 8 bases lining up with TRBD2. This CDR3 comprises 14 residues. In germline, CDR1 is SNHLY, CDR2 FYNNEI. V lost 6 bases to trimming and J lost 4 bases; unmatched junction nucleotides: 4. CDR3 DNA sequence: TGTGCCAGCAGGGCGGGGGGTGTCACCGGGGAGCTGTTTTTT. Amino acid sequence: CASRAGGVTGELFF.

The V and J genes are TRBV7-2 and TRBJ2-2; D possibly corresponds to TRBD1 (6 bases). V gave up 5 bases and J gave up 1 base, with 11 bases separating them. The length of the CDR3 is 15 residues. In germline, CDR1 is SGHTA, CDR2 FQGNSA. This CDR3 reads CASSPDRLNTGELFF. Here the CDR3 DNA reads TGTGCCAGCAGCCCTGACAGGCTGAACACCGGGGAGCTGTTTTTT.

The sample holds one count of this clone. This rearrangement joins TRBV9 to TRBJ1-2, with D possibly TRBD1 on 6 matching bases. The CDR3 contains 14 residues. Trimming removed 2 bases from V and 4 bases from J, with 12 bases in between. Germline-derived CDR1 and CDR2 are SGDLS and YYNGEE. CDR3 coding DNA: TGTGCCAGCAGCGTCCGGGACACAACCTATGGCTACACCTTC. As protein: CASSVRDTTYGYTF.